This T cell receptor (beta chain) derives from a study of cytomegalovirus exposure and HLA in healthy donors. PCR primers comprised 60 Vbeta and 13 Jbeta primers. Method: immunoSEQ multiplex PCR; TCRdb's copy keeps in-frame clones and lacks some. The sample yields 150,000 to 200,000 clones, 80% to 85% seen once. A few counts support this clone. This CDR3 contains 14 residues. Germline CDR1 SNHLY, CDR2 FYNNEI. V was cut by 4 bases and J by 4 bases, with 11 bases left in between. The source is a boy younger than 18 in good health and CMV-seronegative. The chain joins TRBV2 to TRBJ1-5; a possible D gene is TRBD1 (6 bases). Sequencing was carried out using PBMCs. The CDR3 sequence is CASSAAGANQPQHF. The CDR3 region has the DNA TGTGCCAGCAGTGCAGCAGGGGCGAATCAGCCCCAGCATTTT.